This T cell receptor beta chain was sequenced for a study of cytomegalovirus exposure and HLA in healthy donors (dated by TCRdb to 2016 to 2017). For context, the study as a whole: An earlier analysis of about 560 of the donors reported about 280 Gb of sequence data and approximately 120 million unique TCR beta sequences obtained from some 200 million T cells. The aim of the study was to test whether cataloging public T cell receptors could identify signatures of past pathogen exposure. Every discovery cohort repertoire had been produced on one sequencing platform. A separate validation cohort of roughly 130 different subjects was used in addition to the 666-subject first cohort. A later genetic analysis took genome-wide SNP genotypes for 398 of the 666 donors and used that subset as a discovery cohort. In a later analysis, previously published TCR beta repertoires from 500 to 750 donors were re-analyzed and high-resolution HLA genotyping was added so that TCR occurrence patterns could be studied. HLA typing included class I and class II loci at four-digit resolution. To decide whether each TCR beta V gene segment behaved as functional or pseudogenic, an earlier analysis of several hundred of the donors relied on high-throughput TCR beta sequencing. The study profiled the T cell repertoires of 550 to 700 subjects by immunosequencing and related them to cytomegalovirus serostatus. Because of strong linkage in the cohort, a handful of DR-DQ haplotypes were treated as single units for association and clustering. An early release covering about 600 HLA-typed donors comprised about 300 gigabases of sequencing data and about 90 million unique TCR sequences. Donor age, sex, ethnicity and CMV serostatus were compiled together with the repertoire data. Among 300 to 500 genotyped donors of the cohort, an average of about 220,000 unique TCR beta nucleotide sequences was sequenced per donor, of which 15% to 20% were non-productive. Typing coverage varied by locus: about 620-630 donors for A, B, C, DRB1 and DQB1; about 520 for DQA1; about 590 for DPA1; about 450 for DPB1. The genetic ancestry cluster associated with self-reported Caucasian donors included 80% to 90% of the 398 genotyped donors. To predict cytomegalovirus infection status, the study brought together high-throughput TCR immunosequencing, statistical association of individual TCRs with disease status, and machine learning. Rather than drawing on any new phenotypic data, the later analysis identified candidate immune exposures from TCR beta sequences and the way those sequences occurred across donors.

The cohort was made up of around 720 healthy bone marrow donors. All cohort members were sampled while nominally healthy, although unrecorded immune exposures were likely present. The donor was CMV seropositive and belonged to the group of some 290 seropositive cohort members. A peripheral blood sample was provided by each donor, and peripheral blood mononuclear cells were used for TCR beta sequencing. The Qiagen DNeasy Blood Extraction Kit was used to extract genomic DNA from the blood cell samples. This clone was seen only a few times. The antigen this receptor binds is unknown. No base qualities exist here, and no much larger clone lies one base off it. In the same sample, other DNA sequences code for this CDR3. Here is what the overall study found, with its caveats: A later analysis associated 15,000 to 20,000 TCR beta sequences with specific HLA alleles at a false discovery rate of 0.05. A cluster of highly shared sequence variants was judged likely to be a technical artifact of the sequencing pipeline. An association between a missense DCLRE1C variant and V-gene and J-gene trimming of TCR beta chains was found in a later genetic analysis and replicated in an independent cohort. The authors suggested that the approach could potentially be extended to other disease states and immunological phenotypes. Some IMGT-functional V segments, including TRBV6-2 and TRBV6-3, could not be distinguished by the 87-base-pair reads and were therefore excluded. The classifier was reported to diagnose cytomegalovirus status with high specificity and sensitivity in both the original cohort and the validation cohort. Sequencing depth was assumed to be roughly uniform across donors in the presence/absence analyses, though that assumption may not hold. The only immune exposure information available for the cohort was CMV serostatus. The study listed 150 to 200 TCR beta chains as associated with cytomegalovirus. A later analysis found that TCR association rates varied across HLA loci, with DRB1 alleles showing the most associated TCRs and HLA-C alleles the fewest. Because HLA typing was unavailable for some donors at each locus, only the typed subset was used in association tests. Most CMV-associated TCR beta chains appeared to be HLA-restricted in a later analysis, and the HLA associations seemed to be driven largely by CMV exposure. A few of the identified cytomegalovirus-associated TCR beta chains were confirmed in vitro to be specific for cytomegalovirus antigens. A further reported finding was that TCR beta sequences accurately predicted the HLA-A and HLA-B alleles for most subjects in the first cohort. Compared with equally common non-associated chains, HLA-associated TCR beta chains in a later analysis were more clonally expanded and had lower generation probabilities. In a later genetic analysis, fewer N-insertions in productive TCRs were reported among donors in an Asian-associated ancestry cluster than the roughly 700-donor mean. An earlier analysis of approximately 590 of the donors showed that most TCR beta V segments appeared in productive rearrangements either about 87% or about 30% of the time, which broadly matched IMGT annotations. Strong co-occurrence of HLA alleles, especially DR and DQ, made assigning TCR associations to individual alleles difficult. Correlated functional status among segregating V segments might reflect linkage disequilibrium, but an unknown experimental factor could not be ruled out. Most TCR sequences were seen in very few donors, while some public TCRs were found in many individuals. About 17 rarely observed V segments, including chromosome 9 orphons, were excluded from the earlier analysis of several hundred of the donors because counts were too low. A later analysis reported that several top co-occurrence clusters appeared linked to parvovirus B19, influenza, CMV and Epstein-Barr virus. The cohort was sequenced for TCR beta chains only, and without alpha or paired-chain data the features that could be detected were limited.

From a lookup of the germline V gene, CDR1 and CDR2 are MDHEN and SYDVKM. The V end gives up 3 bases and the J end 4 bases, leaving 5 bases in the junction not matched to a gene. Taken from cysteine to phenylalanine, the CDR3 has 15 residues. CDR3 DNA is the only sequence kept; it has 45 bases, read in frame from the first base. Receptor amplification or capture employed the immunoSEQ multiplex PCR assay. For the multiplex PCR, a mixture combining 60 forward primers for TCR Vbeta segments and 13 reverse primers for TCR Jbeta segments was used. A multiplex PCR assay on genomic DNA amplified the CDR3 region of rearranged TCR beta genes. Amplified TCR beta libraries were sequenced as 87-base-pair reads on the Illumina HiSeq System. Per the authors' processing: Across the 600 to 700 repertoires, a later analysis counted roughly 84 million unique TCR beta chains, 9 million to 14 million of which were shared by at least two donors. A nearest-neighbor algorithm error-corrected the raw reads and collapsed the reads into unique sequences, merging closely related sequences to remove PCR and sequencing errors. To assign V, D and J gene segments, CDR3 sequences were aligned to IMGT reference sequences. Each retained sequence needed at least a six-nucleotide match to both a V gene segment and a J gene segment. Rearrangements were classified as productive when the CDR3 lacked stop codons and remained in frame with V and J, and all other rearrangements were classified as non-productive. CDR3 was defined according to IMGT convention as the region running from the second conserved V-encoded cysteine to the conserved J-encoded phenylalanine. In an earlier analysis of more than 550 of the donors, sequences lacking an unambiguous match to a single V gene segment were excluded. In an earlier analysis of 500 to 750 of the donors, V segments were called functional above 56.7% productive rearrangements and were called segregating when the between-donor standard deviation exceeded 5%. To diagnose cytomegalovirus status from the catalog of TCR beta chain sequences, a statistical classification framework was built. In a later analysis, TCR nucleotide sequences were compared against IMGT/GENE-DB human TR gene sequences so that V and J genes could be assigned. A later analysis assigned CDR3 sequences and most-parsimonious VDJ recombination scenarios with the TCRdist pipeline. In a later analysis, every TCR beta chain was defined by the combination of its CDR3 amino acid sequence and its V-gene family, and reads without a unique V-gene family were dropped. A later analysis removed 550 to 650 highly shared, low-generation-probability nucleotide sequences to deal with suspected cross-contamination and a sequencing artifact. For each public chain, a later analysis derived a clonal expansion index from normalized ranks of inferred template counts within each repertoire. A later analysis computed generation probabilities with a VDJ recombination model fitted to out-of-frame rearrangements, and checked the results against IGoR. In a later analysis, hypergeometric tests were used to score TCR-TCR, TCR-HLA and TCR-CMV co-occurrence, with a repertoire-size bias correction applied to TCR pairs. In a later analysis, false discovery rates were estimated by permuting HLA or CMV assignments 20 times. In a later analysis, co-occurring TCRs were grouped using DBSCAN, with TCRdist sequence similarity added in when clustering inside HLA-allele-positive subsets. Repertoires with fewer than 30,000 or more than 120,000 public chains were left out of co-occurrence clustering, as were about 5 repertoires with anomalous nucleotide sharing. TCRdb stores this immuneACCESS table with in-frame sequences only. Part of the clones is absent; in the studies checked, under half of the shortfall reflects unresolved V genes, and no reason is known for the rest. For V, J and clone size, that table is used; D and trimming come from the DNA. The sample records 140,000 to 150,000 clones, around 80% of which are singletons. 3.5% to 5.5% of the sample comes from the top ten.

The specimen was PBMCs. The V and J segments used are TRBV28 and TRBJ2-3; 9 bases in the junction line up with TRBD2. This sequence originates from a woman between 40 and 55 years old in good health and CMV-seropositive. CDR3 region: CASSFGGGESDTQYF. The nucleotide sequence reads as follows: TGTGCCAGCAGTTTCGGCGGGGGGGAATCAGATACGCAGTATTTT.